Following are 30 T cell receptor beta chains from one sample sequenced in a study of tumor-infiltrating lymphocytes in primary liver carcinoma. Co-extracting RNA and DNA was done with about 18-33 mg of unsorted bulk tissue as input. Using a constant-region primer together with ProtoScript II reverse transcriptase, TCR beta cDNA was made from approximately 500 ng of total RNA. Libraries for TCR beta were built through three nested multiplex PCR rounds, which together made up a slightly modified ARM-PCR procedure. In the first two PCR rounds, TRBV1-TRBV30 forward primers were paired with a C-beta reverse primer, and each round lasted roughly 10 cycles. TCRdb re-called the multiplex PCR reads through MiXCR, storing one row per CDR3 protein. Of about 200,000 distinct CDR3 sequences listed, 85% are singletons. What was sequenced was tumor tissue from primary liver carcinoma. These receptors all come from a man aged 35-49 years with primary liver carcinoma and hepatitis B virus infection.

A word on this clonotype: A much larger clone lies a single base off, so this may be a read error. The genes are TRBV7-9 and TRBJ2-1; 7 nucleotides agree with TRBD2. Germline V CDR1 and CDR2: SEHNR, FQNEAQ (reference sequence). The CDR3 consists of 16 residues. CDR3 coding DNA: TGTGCCAGCAGCTTGTTAGCTAGCGGTCCTTACTTAGAGCAGCTCTTC. Its translation: CASSLLASGPYLEQLF.

The rearrangement joins TRBV4-2 to TRBJ2-1; TRBD1 agrees at 7 bases. Germline values: CDR1 LGHNA, CDR2 YNFKEQ. This CDR3 region has 16 residues. V shed 4 bases and J 7 bases; nucleotides not matched to a gene: 13. The CDR3 loop reads CASSPAGEQGNNEQFF. The CDR3 DNA reads as TGTGCCAGCAGCCCGGCCGGGGAACAGGGGAATAATGAGCAGTTCTTC.

With respect to this clonotype: An end of the junction does not agree with germline; a read error may underlie this. The V and J genes are TRBV19 and TRBJ1-5; D remains unclear. The CDR3 runs 15 residues. CDR1 LNHDA and CDR2 SQIVND come from the germline V gene (reference sequence). The CDR3 DNA follows: TGTGCCAGTAGTTGGAGCCGCTATAACAATCAGCCTCAGCATTTT. Protein sequence: CASSWSRYNNQPQHF.

Concerning this clonotype itself: Its ends do not fully match the called genes, so a read error is possible. CDR3 in amino acids: CSVEPTGTQYF. Here the CDR3 DNA reads TGCAGCGTTGAACCCACAGGTACGCAGTATTTT. The rearrangement uses TRBV29-1 and TRBJ2-3; perhaps TRBD1 as D (5 bases). Germline assignment: CDR1 SQVTM and CDR2 ANQGSEA. This CDR3 contains 11 residues.

The CDR3 loop is CASNSPGRGTEAFF. The CDR3 bases are TGTGCCAGCAATTCACCGGGGAGGGGCACTGAAGCTTTCTTT. This chain uses TRBV6-6 with TRBJ1-1, with D maybe TRBD1 (5 bases). The CDR3 totals 14 residues. V gave up 7 bases and J gave up 4 bases, with 16 bases separating them. Germline-derived CDR1 and CDR2 are MNHNY and SVGAGI (reference sequence).

In the case of this clonotype: This CDR3 is missing its conserved last phenylalanine or tryptophan, likely due to a read error. V is TRBV7-2 and J is TRBJ2-3; D may be TRBD2 (5 bases). Germline CDR1 SGHTA, CDR2 FQGNSA. V was cut by 0 bases and J by 3 bases, with 13 bases left in between. The CDR3 contains 16 residues. The CDR3 loop reads CASSLARWSGTDTQYL. CDR3 nucleotides: TGTGCCAGCAGCTTAGCGCGCTGGTCGGGAACAGATACGCAGTATCTT.

The rearrangement uses TRBV29-1 and TRBJ2-2; 7 bases are shared with TRBD2. Losses at the gene ends were 4 bases for V and 17 bases for J; bases not matched to a gene: 22. CDR1 SQVTM and CDR2 ANQGSEA come from the germline V gene. CDR3 size: 15 residues. Written as DNA, the CDR3 is TGCAGCGTTGGGACTAGTGCGGCGGACACCGGGGAGTTCTTTTTT. Translating it yields CSVGTSAADTGEFFF.

As regards this clonotype: Germline and junction disagree at one end, which may indicate a read error. This chain links TRBV6-1 with TRBJ1-2; D not resolved. Germline loops: CDR1 MNHNS, CDR2 SASEGT. The CDR3 runs 13 residues. CDR3 sequence (DNA): TGTGCCAGCTTTTCGCTCGTAGACTATGGGTACACCTTC. The encoded protein is CASFSLVDYGYTF.

This clonotype was observed once. The conserved final phenylalanine or tryptophan is absent from the CDR3, which likely points to a read error. The V gene is TRBV10-3, the J gene TRBJ2-7; D possibly uses TRBD1 or TRBD2 (5 bases each). This CDR3 region has 14 residues. CDR1 is ENHRY, CDR2 SYGVKD, per germline. CDR3 amino acids: CASSAGTGRYEQYI. The CDR3 nucleotides read TGTGCCAGCAGTGCCGGGACGGGACGCTACGAGCAGTACATC.

The chain joins TRBV21-1 to TRBJ2-1; TRBD2 is the table's D call, not checked against the DNA. TRBV21-1 is designated a pseudogene. This CDR3 is 16 amino acids long. CDR3 coding DNA: TGTGCCAGCAACAAAGCGCGTCCGGAGCGGCCAAATGAGCAGTTCTTC. It translates to CASNKARPERPNEQFF.

Of note for this clonotype: The junction departs from the called germline gene at one end, perhaps through a read error. The genes are TRBV11-2 and TRBJ2-3, with D perhaps TRBD1 (6 bases). CDR3 length: 16 amino acids. Germline V gene lookup returns CDR1 SGHAT and CDR2 FQNNGV. CDR3: CAGSRKSTGNTDTQYF. The DNA for the CDR3 is TGTGCCGGCAGCAGAAAAAGTACAGGGAACACAGATACACAGTATTTT.

As to this clonotype: The junction does not match germline at one end; this may be a read error. The V call is TRBV11-1, the J call TRBJ2-3; D may match TRBD1 or TRBD2 (5 bases each). The germline CDR1 and CDR2 sequences are SGHAT and FQDESV (reference sequence). This CDR3 has 19 residues. The CDR3 nucleotides read TGTGCCAGCACCTCTGGGGGAAGCTCTGTTGGAGCCCGCACAGATAGGCAGTATTTC. This translates into CASTSGGSSVGARTDRQYF.

Note on this clonotype: Lacking the conserved final phenylalanine or tryptophan, this CDR3 likely reflects a read error. The rearrangement uses TRBV12-3 or TRBV12-4 and TRBJ2-1, with 12 bases matching TRBD2. Trimming took 1 base from V and 0 from J; bases not matched to a gene: 7. The CDR3 covers 19 residues. CDR3 coding DNA: TGTGCCAGCAGTTTAGATCTACCGACTAGCGGGAGCTCCTACAATGAGCAGTTCTTA. This translates into CASSLDLPTSGSSYNEQFL.

For this clonotype: Given the absence of the conserved phenylalanine or tryptophan at the CDR3 end, a read error is likely. CDR3 region: CSIVALSRLAKNIQYC. Written as DNA, the CDR3 is TGCAGCATTGTTGCCCTAAGCCGGCTAGCCAAAAACATTCAGTACTGC. The chain links TRBV29-1 to TRBJ2-4; D remains ambiguous. Trimming cost V 8 bases and J 0 bases, with 20 bases left between them. Germline V CDR1 and CDR2: SQVTM, ANQGSEA. This CDR3 is built from 16 residues.

The chain is built from TRBV12-3 or TRBV12-4 and TRBJ2-7; TRBD1 is a possible D gene (6 bases). This CDR3 is built from 14 residues. CDR3 nucleotides: TGTGTCAGTAGTCCCAGACAGGTCACCTACGAGCAGTACTTC. Translation gives CVSSPRQVTYEQYF.

This clonotype was observed once. At one boundary the junction diverges from the germline segment, which might be a read error. The chain employs TRBV12-3 or TRBV12-4 and TRBJ1-1; a possible D gene is TRBD1 (5 bases). The CDR3 length is 14 residues. CDR3 bases: TGTGCCCGCAGTCCCCCCAGGGCAGGCACTGAAGCTATCTTT. It specifies CARSPPRAGTEAIF.

The chain recombines TRBV6-2 or TRBV6-3 with TRBJ2-1; 14 bases line up with TRBD2. The CDR3 covers 13 residues. With V trimmed by 9 bases and J by 9 bases, 4 bases remained unmatched. Germline CDR1 MNHEY, CDR2 SVGEGT. CDR3 nucleotides: TGTGCCAGTAGGACTAGCGGGAGGATTGAGCAGTTCTTC. Translated: CASRTSGRIEQFF.

To note about this clonotype: The conserved phenylalanine or tryptophan is not found at the CDR3 terminus, so this likely reflects a read error. V usage is TRBV29-1 and J usage is TRBJ2-3, with 8 bases lining up with TRBD2. Germline V gene data show CDR1 as SQVTM and CDR2 as ANQGSEA. This CDR3 is built from 13 residues. Here the CDR3 reads CRGAGASILTQYL. Written as DNA, the CDR3 is TGCAGAGGAGCGGGAGCGTCCATCCTGACGCAGTATTTA.

Points on this clonotype: The junction departs from the called germline gene at one end, perhaps through a read error. The DNA of the CDR3 is TGTGCCAGCGGCGCCCGGGACAGATACGCCAGGGATCTGTTTTTT. This codes for CASGARDRYARDLFF. V is TRBV13 and J is TRBJ2-2; 7 nucleotides agree with TRBD1. Per germline, CDR1 PRHDT and CDR2 FYEKMQ (reference sequence). This CDR3 contains 15 residues.

On this clonotype itself: The junction differs from germline at one of its ends, possibly a read error. The V gene is TRBV28, the J gene TRBJ1-3; 8 bases line up with TRBD1. This CDR3 contains 16 residues. In germline, CDR1 is MDHEN, CDR2 SYDVKM. The CDR3 is CGSSLIGQGSGNTIYF. The CDR3 bases are TGTGGCAGCAGTTTAATAGGACAGGGCTCTGGAAACACCATATATTTT.

Points on this clonotype: The junction does not match germline at one end; this may be a read error. This chain connects TRBV28 to TRBJ1-5; perhaps TRBD1 as D (5 bases). The CDR3 sequence is 15 residues long. CDR1 is MDHEN and CDR2 is SYDVKM in the germline V gene. CDR3 DNA: TGTGCCAGCAGTTTGCCCGGGGCCCCTAATCAGCCCGAGCATTTT. Translated: CASSLPGAPNQPEHF. Full variable domain (missing parts from reference TRBV28 and TRBJ1-5): DVKVTQSSRYLVKRTGEKVFLECVQDMDHENMFWYRQDPGLGLRLIYFSYDVKMKEKGDIPEGYSVSREKKERFSLILESASTNQTSMYLCASSLPGAPNQPEHFGDGTRLSIL.

Worth noting for this clonotype: One end of the junction does not line up with germline, which may come from a read error. The J gene is TRBJ2-5, the V gene TRBV4-2, with D unresolved. The V gene's germline CDR1 is LGHNA and CDR2 YNFKEQ. CDR3 size: 15 residues. The CDR3 DNA sequence: TGTGCCAGCAGCCAAGATCTGGGATCGGTGGAGACCCAGTGCTTC. This translates into CASSQDLGSVETQCF.

To note about this clonotype: One junction end disagrees with the germline gene, perhaps due to a read error. The chain joins TRBV28 to TRBJ2-7; 10 nucleotides agree with TRBD1. This CDR3 is 16 amino acids long. Germline V gene sequence: CDR1 MDHEN, CDR2 SYDVKM. Written as DNA, the CDR3 is TGTGCCAGCAGCCCTTACGGGACAGGGGCTTCCTACGAGCAGTGCTTC. It is translated as CASSPYGTGASYEQCF.

The rearrangement links TRBV6-5 to TRBJ2-3; 12 positions agree with TRBD2. Germline loops: CDR1 MNHEY, CDR2 SVGAGI. With 7 bases clipped from V and 12 bases from J, the junction kept 14 bases outside the gene matches. The CDR3 has 15 residues. The CDR3 DNA reads as TGTGCCAGCAACCCAGGACTAGCGGGAATAGATAGCCAGTATTTT. It yields the protein CASNPGLAGIDSQYF.

Turning to this clonotype: The final CDR3 position lacks the conserved phenylalanine or tryptophan, pointing to a likely read error. The chain has TRBV5-1 and TRBJ1-2, with 11 bases fitting TRBD1. This CDR3 comprises 14 residues. The germline V gene has CDR1 SGHRS and CDR2 YFSETQ. The DNA for the CDR3 is TGCTCCAGCAGCCCTTGGACAGGGGGCGATAGCTACACCTTA. Amino acid sequence: CSSSPWTGGDSYTL.

Ten or more counts support this clonotype. The genes are TRBV7-9 and TRBJ2-7; 8 bases line up with TRBD1. Germline V CDR1 and CDR2: SEHNR, FQNEAQ (reference sequence). V was pared by 5 bases and J by 5 bases, with 8 bases of the junction left unmatched. The CDR3 consists of 14 residues. The CDR3 DNA sequence: TGTGCCAGCAGCACCGGACAGGGTTCGAACGAGCAGTACTTC. Amino acid sequence: CASSTGQGSNEQYF.

This clonotype was recorded at least ten times. This chain connects TRBV18 to TRBJ2-7, with D perhaps given as TRBD1 or TRBD2 (5 bases each). Trimming took off 2 bases at V and 5 bases at J, with 13 bases between the two ends. Germline V gives CDR1 KGHSH, CDR2 LQKENI. The CDR3 spans 14 residues. Here the CDR3 reads CASSPEGFRDEQYF. The CDR3 DNA is TGTGCCAGCTCACCAGAGGGATTCAGGGACGAGCAGTACTTC. Using reference TRBV18 and TRBJ2-7 for the parts outside the CDR3, the full variable domain is NAGVMQNPRHLVRRRGQEARLRCSPMKGHSHVYWYRQLPEEGLKFMVYLQKENIIDESGMPKERFSAEFPKEGPSILRIQQVVRGDSAAYFCASSPEGFRDEQYFGPGTRLTVT.

This clonotype showed up just a few times. One end of the junction does not line up with germline, which may come from a read error. The genes are TRBV14 and TRBJ2-3; no firm D call. The CDR3 sequence is 13 residues long. Germline lookup yields CDR1 SGHDN and CDR2 FVKESK. Written as DNA, the CDR3 is TGTGTCAGCAGTCGAGGATACACTGATACGCAGTATTTT. Translated: CVSSRGYTDTQYF.

A note on this clonotype: The junction shows a germline mismatch at one end, possibly a read error. This chain uses TRBV6-6 with TRBJ2-7; D unresolved. This CDR3 has 14 amino acids. CDR1 MNHNY and CDR2 SVGAGI come from the germline V gene (reference sequence). CDR3 DNA sequence: TGTTCCAGCAGTTACTCTGGCATGTTCGGCGAGCAGTACTTC. Its translation: CSSSYSGMFGEQYF.

The J gene is TRBJ2-2, the V gene TRBV29-1, with D perhaps TRBD2 (6 bases). The CDR3 is made up of 15 amino acids. CDR1 is SQVTM, CDR2 ANQGSEA, per germline. Trimming cost V 4 bases and J 7 bases, with 19 bases left between them. The CDR3 is CSVGLGCGMSGELFF. The DNA of the CDR3 is TGCAGCGTTGGTTTAGGGTGCGGGATGAGCGGGGAGCTGTTTTTT.